This TCR beta chain was profiled in a study of T-cell memory formation after mild COVID-19. Study-level information: Across donors, TCR clusters were largely donor specific. Study-level findings and limits: Chiefly within CM and EM were the contracting CD4+ clones; CD8+ ones were within EMRA.

Concerning this clonotype itself: Its cognate antigen is unknown.

TCRdb redid the calling of the 5' RACE reads with MiXCR, one entry per CDR3 protein. The sample gives about 340,000 distinct CDR3 sequences, roughly 20% of which show up once; around 20% is in the top ten. Germline CDR1 is LGHNA and CDR2 is YNFKEQ. The CDR3 contains 15 residues. V was pared by 5 bases and J by 5 bases, with 9 bases of the junction left unmatched. The sequence came from a young man who had mild COVID-19 (a few samples of this study predate the infection). Cell type and time point are not known. This chain links TRBV4-2 with TRBJ1-5, with 7 nucleotides matching TRBD1. The specimen sequenced was PBMCs or a T cell subset sorted from them (not recorded which). CDR3 region: CASSAGEGAYQPQHF. The CDR3 coding sequence is TGTGCCAGCAGCGCCGGAGAGGGGGCTTATCAGCCCCAGCATTTT.